A selection of T cell receptor beta chains follows, all from one sample in a study of naive and memory T cell subsets. TCRdb reprocessed the UMI-ligation and nested PCR reads with MiXCR, giving one entry per CDR3 protein. The sample includes around 23,000 distinct CDR3 sequences, 11% of them seen just once. The sequenced sample consisted of central memory CD8+ T cells from blood. The receptors were gathered from a human donor in good health. Each CDR3 is given with its conserved first and last residue. D genes are given only for firm matches. Only some rows state a clone size, as once, few, many or a class for expanded clones.

CDR3 DNA	CDR3 protein	J gene	D gene	clone size	V gene
TGTGCCACCGCCGCGGAGGGTCACTACGAGCAGTACTTC	CATAAEGHYEQYF	TRBJ2-7	-	few	TRBV24-1
TGTGCCAGCAACATAGGGGAATTGGGAGATACGCAGTATTTT	CASNIGELGDTQYF	TRBJ2-3	-	many	TRBV28
TGCAGCGTTGCCTCCGGGAGGGGGCGCGTCACTGAAGCTTTCTTT	CSVASGRGRVTEAFF	TRBJ1-1	TRBD1	few	TRBV29-1
TGTGCCAGTAGTGTGAATCTAGGGAGAGAGACCCAGTACTTC	CASSVNLGRETQYF	TRBJ2-5	-	many	TRBV19
TGTGCCAGCAGCTTATCCGGGACAGGGGCCACAGATACGCAGTATTTT	CASSLSGTGATDTQYF	TRBJ2-3	TRBD1	medium-sized	TRBV7-9
TGTGCCAGCAGCTTAGAGTTTCTCGCGGTACCCAACTATGGCTACACCTTC	CASSLEFLAVPNYGYTF	TRBJ1-2	-	many	TRBV7-2
TGTGCCAGCAGTTTATTGACTAGCGGCTACAATGAGCAGTTCTTC	CASSLLTSGYNEQFF	TRBJ2-1	TRBD2	few	TRBV27
TGCAGTGCTGGGACAGACAAAAGCTCTGGAAACACCATATATTTT	CSAGTDKSSGNTIYF	TRBJ1-3	TRBD1	many	TRBV20-1
TGTGCCAGCAGCCTCGGCCGGACTAGCGGGCGAACAGATACGCAGTATTTT	CASSLGRTSGRTDTQYF	TRBJ2-3	TRBD2	few	TRBV14
TGTGCCAGCAGCACCTTCTTGGAGCGGGAGGGAACCTCCTACAATGAGCAGTTCTTC	CASSTFLEREGTSYNEQFF	TRBJ2-1	TRBD2	-	TRBV5-6
TGTGCCAGCAGTGAATGGCAAAGGGGTGGTACAGATACGCAGTATTTT	CASSEWQRGGTDTQYF	TRBJ2-3	-	many	TRBV2
TGTGCCAGCAGTTACGTCGCCGGGACAGGGTTTGAGACCCAGTACTTC	CASSYVAGTGFETQYF	TRBJ2-5	TRBD1	-	TRBV6-2/TRBV6-3
TGTGCCAGCAGCTTGGGACAGGGGGCCACCGGGGAGCTGTTTTTT	CASSLGQGATGELFF	TRBJ2-2	TRBD1	few	TRBV7-6
TGTGCCAGTCAGCGGTGGACGGGGGAGACCCAGTACTTC	CASQRWTGETQYF	TRBJ2-5	-	many	TRBV28
TGTGCCAGCAGCCCGACCGTCTACGAGCAGTACTTC	CASSPTVYEQYF	TRBJ2-7	-	few	TRBV7-2
TGTGCCAGCAGCTTTGGAGGAAGCTTCCAAGAGACCCAGTACTTC	CASSFGGSFQETQYF	TRBJ2-5	-	-	TRBV5-6
TGCAGTGCTAGAGACTCAAGGATCGACAGAAGAGCTTTCTTT	CSARDSRIDRRAFF	TRBJ1-1	-	many	TRBV20-1
TGTGCCAGCATCGAAGTAGCGGGTGGCGATGAGCAGTTCTTC	CASIEVAGGDEQFF	TRBJ2-1	TRBD2	-	TRBV27
TGCAGTGCTAGAGAGCTGGCGGGAGGGATCTACGAGCAGTACTTC	CSARELAGGIYEQYF	TRBJ2-7	TRBD2	-	TRBV20-1
TGCAGTGCTAGAACGGGGGCGTCACCCGGGGAGCTGTTTTTT	CSARTGASPGELFF	TRBJ2-2	-	large	TRBV20-1
TGCGCCAGCAGCGGACTAGCGGGAGTCCACGAGCAGTACTTC	CASSGLAGVHEQYF	TRBJ2-7	TRBD2	many	TRBV5-1
TGTGCCAGCAGCCGCTTCGTGACTAGCGGAGACTACGAGCAGTACTTC	CASSRFVTSGDYEQYF	TRBJ2-7	TRBD2	few	TRBV3-1
TGTGCCAGCAGCTTAGTCGCATCCTACTTGAACACTGAAGCTTTCTTT	CASSLVASYLNTEAFF	TRBJ1-1	-	few	TRBV7-9
TGTGCCAGCACCCATAATTCACCCCTCCACTTT	CASTHNSPLHF	TRBJ1-6	-	few	TRBV28
TGCAGTGCTAGGTCGAACCCCCGGTACCAAGAGACCCAGTACTTC	CSARSNPRYQETQYF	TRBJ2-5	-	many	TRBV20-1
TGTGCCACCAAAGGTCAGGGCAATCAGCCCCAGCATTTT	CATKGQGNQPQHF	TRBJ1-5	-	few	TRBV15
TGTGCCAGCAGCTTAGCGGGAGGTACCTACAATGAGCAGTTCTTC	CASSLAGGTYNEQFF	TRBJ2-1	TRBD2	-	TRBV11-2
TGTGCCAGCAGCCAGGACTACAATGAGCAGTTCTTC	CASSQDYNEQFF	TRBJ2-1	-	medium-sized	TRBV5-4
TGTGCCAGCATCTCATCGACAGGGGTCGAGACCCAGTACTTC	CASISSTGVETQYF	TRBJ2-5	TRBD1	many	TRBV6-2/TRBV6-3
TGTGCCAGCAGTCCTTCCGGGACAGGGGGAACTGAAGCTTTCTTT	CASSPSGTGGTEAFF	TRBJ1-1	TRBD1	medium-sized	TRBV12-3/TRBV12-4
TGTGCCAGCAGCTCCTGGACAGTTACAGATACGCAGTATTTT	CASSSWTVTDTQYF	TRBJ2-3	-	many	TRBV7-8
TGCGCCAGCAGTGGACAGGGTGATTCACCCCTCCACTTT	CASSGQGDSPLHF	TRBJ1-6	TRBD1	few	TRBV10-2
TGTGCCAGCAGCTCAATCGGGACTAGCGGGAGGTTTACAGATACGCAGTATTTT	CASSSIGTSGRFTDTQYF	TRBJ2-3	TRBD2	-	TRBV7-2
TGTGCCAGTAGGGCGAGCACTGAAGCTTTCTTT	CASRASTEAFF	TRBJ1-1	-	-	TRBV19
TGTGCCAGCAGCCAAGACGACAGGGGGATTGAAGAGACCCAGTACTTC	CASSQDDRGIEETQYF	TRBJ2-5	TRBD1	few	TRBV4-2
TGTGCCACCAGCGGAGCGACAGGGCTTAACGAGCAGTACTTC	CATSGATGLNEQYF	TRBJ2-7	TRBD1	many	TRBV15
TGTGCCAGCAGCCAAGATTTGCTTATATACGAGCAGTACTTC	CASSQDLLIYEQYF	TRBJ2-7	-	many	TRBV4-2
TGTGCCAGCAGCTTGCGGGGGGCTGCCAAAAACATTCAGTACTTC	CASSLRGAAKNIQYF	TRBJ2-4	-	-	TRBV5-4
TGTGCCAGCAGTTTCTGGGAGGGCGACACTGAAGCTTTCTTT	CASSFWEGDTEAFF	TRBJ1-1	-	few	TRBV12-3/TRBV12-4
TGCGCCAGCAGCCAAGGGTCGACAGTCTATGGCTACACCTTC	CASSQGSTVYGYTF	TRBJ1-2	-	many	TRBV4-1
TGCAGTGCCCTCACTAGCGGAATTAGCACAGATACGCAGTATTTT	CSALTSGISTDTQYF	TRBJ2-3	TRBD2	few	TRBV20-1
TGTGCCAGCAGCTTAGCCCGGACAGGGGACGGCGAGCAGTACTTC	CASSLARTGDGEQYF	TRBJ2-7	TRBD1	medium-sized	TRBV13
TGTGCCAGCAGCTTAGTGGGAAGCTCCTACGAGCAGTACTTC	CASSLVGSSYEQYF	TRBJ2-7	-	-	TRBV5-6
TGTGCCAGTTCGGACAGGGTTGCCGGGGAGCTGTTTTTT	CASSDRVAGELFF	TRBJ2-2	TRBD1	many	TRBV7-9
TGCAGCGTACCACTTGGGGCCCGACACAATGAGCAGTTCTTC	CSVPLGARHNEQFF	TRBJ2-1	-	-	TRBV20-1
TGTGCCACCAGTGAGATGGACGGACTTGGAGATACGCAGTATTTT	CATSEMDGLGDTQYF	TRBJ2-3	-	few	TRBV24-1
TGTGCCATCAGTGATGACAGGCTGACCCGTAACTATGGCTACACCTTC	CAISDDRLTRNYGYTF	TRBJ1-2	-	many	TRBV10-3
TGTGCCAGCAGCCCTACCGGGTACTCAGATACGCAGTATTTT	CASSPTGYSDTQYF	TRBJ2-3	-	-	TRBV7-9
TGCAGCGTATCCACCGGGACAGGATTCAATCAGCCCCAGCATTTT	CSVSTGTGFNQPQHF	TRBJ1-5	TRBD1	many	TRBV29-1
TGTGCCAGCAGCTCCCGAGGTTGGACTAGCGACACAGATACGCAGTATTTT	CASSSRGWTSDTDTQYF	TRBJ2-3	TRBD2	medium-sized	TRBV7-2
TGTGCCAGCAGCCCCAGGGGTCACAATGAGCAGTTCTTC	CASSPRGHNEQFF	TRBJ2-1	-	few	TRBV7-3
TGTGCCAGCAGTTATGGAGAGGGGGGCTACAATGAGCAGTTCTTC	CASSYGEGGYNEQFF	TRBJ2-1	-	many	TRBV6-2/TRBV6-3
TGTGCCAGCAGCTCACTATGGGACCGGACAGTAGCTAACTATGGCTACACCTTC	CASSSLWDRTVANYGYTF	TRBJ1-2	-	-	TRBV7-9
TGCGCCAGCAGCCAAATGCTCAGTTATCACGAGCAGTACTTC	CASSQMLSYHEQYF	TRBJ2-7	-	few	TRBV4-3
TGTGCCAGCAGTGAGGGACTAGCGGGAGATACGCAGTATTTT	CASSEGLAGDTQYF	TRBJ2-3	TRBD2	few	TRBV6-4
TGCAGTGCTAGAGATCCAGCGGGAGGGCACACCGGGGAGCTGTTTTTT	CSARDPAGGHTGELFF	TRBJ2-2	TRBD2	few	TRBV20-1
TGTGCCAGCAGCTCCCTCTTGGACAGGGACAGAAACACCATATATTTT	CASSSLLDRDRNTIYF	TRBJ1-3	TRBD1	few	TRBV7-2
TGTGCCACCAGTGATCAAAACAGGCACTTC	CATSDQNRHF	TRBJ2-7	-	-	TRBV24-1
TGTGCCAGCTGGTCTGGAGGGGATCATGGCTACACCTTC	CASWSGGDHGYTF	TRBJ1-2	-	-	TRBV9